The rows below give T cell receptor beta chains drawn from one sample of a study of cytomegalovirus exposure and HLA in healthy donors. Assay: immunoSEQ multiplex PCR; the TCRdb copy retains only in-frame clones and omits some. Among roughly 300,000 clones listed, 80% to 90% were seen once. Sample: PBMCs. These receptors came from a young woman in good health and CMV-seronegative. Both conserved end residues are part of each CDR3. Not all rows give a size; the values are once, few, many and, for expanded clones, a class.

j_call v_call clone_size cdr3_aa
TRBJ2-6 TRBV30 few CAWSETGSSGANVLTF
TRBJ2-3 TRBV5-4 NA CASSLAMGADTDTQYF
TRBJ2-7 TRBV27 NA CASSPEMTYEQYF
TRBJ1-2 TRBV28 NA CASSSPGALHGYTF
TRBJ2-1 TRBV11-1 NA CASSPDFSESNNEQFF
TRBJ2-1 TRBV7-3 NA CASSLESGSSYNEQFF
TRBJ2-7 TRBV19 NA CASSSGTGAFSYEQYF
TRBJ2-7 TRBV7-2 NA CASSLGGGSFSYEQYF
TRBJ2-1 TRBV6-4 NA CARLGGCSYNEQFF
TRBJ2-5 TRBV10-3 few CAISARLAGGEETQYF
TRBJ2-7 TRBV18 NA CASSTTGASHEQYF
TRBJ2-7 TRBV19 NA CASSRTGYSYEQYF
TRBJ2-5 TRBV11-3 NA CASSPGQGEETQYF
TRBJ2-1 TRBV9 NA CASSTTPQGAGSYNEQFF
TRBJ2-7 TRBV2 NA CASSDTGAQYF
TRBJ1-2 TRBV27 NA CASSLTANYGYTF
TRBJ2-1 TRBV7-8 NA CASSVRLAGLLNEQFF
TRBJ1-2 TRBV30 few CAWTLPGTRGYTF
TRBJ2-1 TRBV6-6 NA CASRLGQGYNEQFF
TRBJ1-2 TRBV27 NA CASSANSGTSNGYTF
TRBJ2-3 TRBV7-3 NA CASSSDRGGTQYF
TRBJ1-1 TRBV6-5 NA CASSNPTGQRQAFF
TRBJ1-2 TRBV6-4 NA CASSDPRFPNYGYTF
TRBJ1-1 TRBV4-1 NA CASSPVPLGAGTEAFF
TRBJ2-1 TRBV13 NA CASSLEGKGEQFF
TRBJ1-2 TRBV7-2 once CASSSGAQGSYTF
TRBJ2-5 TRBV19 NA CASSSSGPETQYF
TRBJ2-7 TRBV6-6 NA CASSSPGVNNEQYF
TRBJ1-1 TRBV4-3 NA CASSQGMANTEAFF
TRBJ2-7 TRBV2 NA CASTSSYEQYF
TRBJ2-3 TRBV4-1 once CASSSTGSDTQYF
TRBJ1-2 TRBV27 NA CASSPITGPNYGYTF
TRBJ2-5 TRBV5-1 NA CASSLTGAPQETQYF
TRBJ1-1 TRBV6-5 NA CASSYLQTMNTEAFF
TRBJ2-7 TRBV4-1 NA CASSQAGTEQYF